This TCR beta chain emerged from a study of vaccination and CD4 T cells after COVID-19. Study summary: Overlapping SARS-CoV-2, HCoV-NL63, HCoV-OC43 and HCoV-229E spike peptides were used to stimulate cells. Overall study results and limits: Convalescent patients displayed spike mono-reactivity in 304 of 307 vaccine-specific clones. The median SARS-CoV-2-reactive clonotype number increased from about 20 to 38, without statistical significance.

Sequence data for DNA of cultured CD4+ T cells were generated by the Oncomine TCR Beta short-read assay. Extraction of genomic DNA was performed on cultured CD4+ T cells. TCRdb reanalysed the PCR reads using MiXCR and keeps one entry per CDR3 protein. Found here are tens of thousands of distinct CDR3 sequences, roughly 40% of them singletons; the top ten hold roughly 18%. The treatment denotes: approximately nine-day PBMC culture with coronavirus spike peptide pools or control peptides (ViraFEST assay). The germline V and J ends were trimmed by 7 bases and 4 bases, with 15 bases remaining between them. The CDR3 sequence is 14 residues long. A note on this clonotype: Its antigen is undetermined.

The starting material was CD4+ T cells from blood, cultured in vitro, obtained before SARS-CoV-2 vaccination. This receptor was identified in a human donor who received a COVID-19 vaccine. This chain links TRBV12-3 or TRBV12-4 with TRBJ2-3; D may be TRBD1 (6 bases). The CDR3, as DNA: TGTGCCAGCATCTCAAGTGGGGGCCCAGATACGCAGTATTTT. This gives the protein CASISSGGPDTQYF.